This paragraph reports one T cell receptor beta chain. This entry comes from a study of blood T cell repertoires in COVID-19. Study-wide context: Sites across the United States, Italy and Spain contributed samples from acute and convalescent COVID-19. The analysed material was cDNA or gDNA that came from T cells, B-cell-depleted T cells, or PBMCs.

Germline CDR1 reads LNHNV; CDR2 reads YYDKDF (reference sequence). Trimming cost V 0 bases and J 2 bases, with 8 bases left between them. The CDR3 covers 14 residues. Authors' data handling: From reference gene primer amplification, estimates of nucleated cell counts were derived. TCRdb keeps only in-frame clones here, not all; method: immunoSEQ multiplex PCR. For V, J and clone size, that table is used; D and trimming come from the DNA. This table holds about 270,000 clones, approximately 86% found once. Material for sequencing was peripheral blood. The rearrangement joins TRBV15 to TRBJ2-7; a weak D match, TRBD1 (6 bases). The TCR originated in a man aged 40-49 years with active or convalescent COVID-19. This chain's CDR3 is CATSREGGPYEQYF. In DNA form, the CDR3 reads TGTGCCACCAGCAGAGAAGGGGGTCCCTACGAGCAGTACTTC.